This T cell receptor beta chain emerged from a study of control samples from healthy donors and cancer patients. The assay was immunoSEQ multiplex PCR, and TCRdb's table has in-frame clones only and misses some. The sample records approximately 52,000 clones, about nine tenths being singletons. Germline-derived CDR1 and CDR2 are KGHSH and LQKENI. Losses at the gene ends were 5 bases for V and 4 bases for J; bases not matched to a gene: 2. The CDR3 extends over 13 amino acids. The TCR originated in a man in his fifties or sixties with head and neck cancer. The sample comprised PBMCs. This chain uses TRBV18 with TRBJ1-1; 9 bases align to TRBD1. As DNA, the CDR3 is TGTGCCAGCTCATCGACAGGGGGCACTGAAGCTTTCTTT. The encoded protein is CASSSTGGTEAFF.